The clone carrying this TCR beta chain was counted ten times or more. Its antigen is unknown. This sample's time point: persistent/refractory GD, antithyroid drugs over 5 years with positive TRAb. Preparation of the TCR library used RNA extracted from PBMCs. These data are taken from a study of regulatory T cells in long-lasting Graves disease. Germline trimming cut 7 bases from V and 1 base from J; bases unmatched to any gene: 5. Germline CDR1 SNHLY, CDR2 FYNNEI. The CDR3 is 14 amino acids. CDR3-region Arm-PCR and iRepertoire HTBI primers produced the TCR beta libraries. MiXCR, applied by TCRdb to the multiplex PCR reads, yields one record per CDR3 protein. The top ten hold approximately 30% of the sample, which has approximately 350,000 distinct CDR3 sequences, roughly 24% seen once. Points from the study as a whole: Study of thyroid tissue was not done, with only peripheral blood studied. Gene preferences differed: TRBV28, TRBJ1-2, TRBJ2-5 in persistent cases.

The V call is TRBV2, the J call TRBJ1-1; 8 positions agree with TRBD1. The specimen was peripheral blood mononuclear cells (PBMCs), collected when the disease was refractory, from a patient treated with antithyroid drugs. The clonotype was recovered from a middle-aged woman with Graves disease. Written as DNA, the CDR3 is TGTGCCAGCACCTTGGACAGGGAGAACACTGAAGCTTTCTTT. This translates into CASTLDRENTEAFF.